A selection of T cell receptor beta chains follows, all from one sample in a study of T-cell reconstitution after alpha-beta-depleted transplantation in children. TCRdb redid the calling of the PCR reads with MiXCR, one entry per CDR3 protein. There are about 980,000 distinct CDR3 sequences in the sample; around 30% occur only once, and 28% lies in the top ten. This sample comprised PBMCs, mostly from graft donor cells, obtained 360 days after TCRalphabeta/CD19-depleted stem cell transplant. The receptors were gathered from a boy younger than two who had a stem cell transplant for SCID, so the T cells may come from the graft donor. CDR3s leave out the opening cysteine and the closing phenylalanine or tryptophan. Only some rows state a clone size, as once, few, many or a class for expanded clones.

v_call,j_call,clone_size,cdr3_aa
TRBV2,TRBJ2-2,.,ASTLAGGPTGELF
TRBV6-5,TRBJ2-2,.,ASSYGSTGELF
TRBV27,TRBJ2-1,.,ASSWPGTAGNEQF
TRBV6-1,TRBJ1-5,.,ASSEALPGGRQPQH
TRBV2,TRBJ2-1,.,ASDLAGALRGNEQF
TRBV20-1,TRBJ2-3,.,SALAGGAGDTQY
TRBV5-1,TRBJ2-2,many,ASSPGLAANTGELF
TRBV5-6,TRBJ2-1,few,ASSLVDSGEQF
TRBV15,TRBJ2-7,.,ATSRWATSGIHEQY
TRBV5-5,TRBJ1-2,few,ASSLADRRGYT
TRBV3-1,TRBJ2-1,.,ASSQDRGGRTYNEQF
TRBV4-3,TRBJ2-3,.,ASSLLAQGGDTQY
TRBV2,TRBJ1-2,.,ASSEAGRTDGYT
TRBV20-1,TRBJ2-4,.,SAPGRGAKNIQY
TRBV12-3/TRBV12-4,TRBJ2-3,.,ASSVLPGTSGGGTDTQY
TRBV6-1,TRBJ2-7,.,ASSPYGGRPSYEQY
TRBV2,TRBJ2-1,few,ASSEVGGFDEQF
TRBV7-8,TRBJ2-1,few,ASSLRPFGRGSYNEQF
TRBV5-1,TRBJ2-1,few,ASTSGGRKNEQF
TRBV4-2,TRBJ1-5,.,ASSPVHVGDGNQPQH
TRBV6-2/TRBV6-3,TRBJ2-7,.,ASSYEPGGLPFYEQY
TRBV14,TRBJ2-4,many,ASSQDMVAKNIQY
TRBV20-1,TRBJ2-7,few,SASPMGLAGVSFSYEQY
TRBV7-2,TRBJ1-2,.,ASSLAPGMGYGYT
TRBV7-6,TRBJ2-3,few,ASSFGPALIGTQY
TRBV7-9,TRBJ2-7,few,ASSLPTGIVDEQY
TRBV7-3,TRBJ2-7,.,ASSAEGGTGDEQY
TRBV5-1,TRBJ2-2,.,ASSLAGTGDTGELF
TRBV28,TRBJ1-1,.,ASSLAGQGVTEAF
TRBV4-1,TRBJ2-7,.,ASSLDLGHEQY
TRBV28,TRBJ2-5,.,ASSSGDSQETQY
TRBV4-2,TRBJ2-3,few,ASSREGRGQY
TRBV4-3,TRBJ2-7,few,ASSQDAGPGEQY
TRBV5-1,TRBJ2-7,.,ASSLPGGSANEQY
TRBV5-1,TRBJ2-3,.,ASSSSASGVDTQY
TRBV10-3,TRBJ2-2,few,AISESDRNTGELF
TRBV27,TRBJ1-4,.,ASSWTGPAGNDHEKLF
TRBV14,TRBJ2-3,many,ASSRSGISTDTQY
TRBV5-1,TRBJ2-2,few,ASSHSWTANTGELF
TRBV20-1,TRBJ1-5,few,SAGLAVGKSQPQH
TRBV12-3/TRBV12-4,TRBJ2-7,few,ASTPDPYEQY
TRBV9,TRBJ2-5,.,ASSVADRGEETQY
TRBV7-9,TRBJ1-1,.,ASSPVGRNTEAF
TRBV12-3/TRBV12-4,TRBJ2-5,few,ASSFAGGPETQY